This is a list of T cell receptor beta chains from one sample in a study of shared clonotypes between healthy human individuals. TCRdb keeps only in-frame clones here, not all; method: immunoSEQ multiplex PCR. The repertoire holds some 480,000 clones, with roughly 85% as singletons. Sequences were obtained from PBMCs. The receptors originated from a middle-aged woman in good health. Some clones in this sample may be carry-over from other donors' samples. Both conserved end residues are trimmed from each CDR3.

j_call: TRBJ2-7; v_call: TRBV27; cdr3_aa: ASSLSPGQGIYEQY
j_call: TRBJ1-2; v_call: TRBV5-4; cdr3_aa: ASSLKGGRSYGYT
j_call: TRBJ1-3; v_call: TRBV25-1; cdr3_aa: ASSEPGALGNTIY
j_call: TRBJ2-1; v_call: TRBV5-1; cdr3_aa: ASSLEASGSSYNEQF
j_call: TRBJ2-3; v_call: TRBV7-9; cdr3_aa: ASSEPPASGDNTDTQY
j_call: TRBJ2-7; v_call: TRBV14; cdr3_aa: ASSPHSGRVSYEQY
j_call: TRBJ1-5; v_call: TRBV4-2; cdr3_aa: ASSQDLGGGQPQH
j_call: TRBJ2-2; v_call: TRBV16; cdr3_aa: ASSQVGRPNTGELF
j_call: TRBJ2-3; v_call: TRBV5-4; cdr3_aa: ASSGGPTSTDTQY
j_call: TRBJ2-5; v_call: TRBV7-9; cdr3_aa: ASSPRTSGEETQY
j_call: TRBJ1-1; v_call: TRBV7-9; cdr3_aa: ASSYPGRSTEAF
j_call: TRBJ2-1; v_call: TRBV20-1; cdr3_aa: SALRNEQF
j_call: TRBJ2-1; v_call: TRBV11-2; cdr3_aa: ASSLLSSGVTSYNEQF
j_call: TRBJ2-2; v_call: TRBV11-3; cdr3_aa: ASSLNRGTGELF
j_call: TRBJ2-7; v_call: TRBV6-5; cdr3_aa: ASSFTSSRGRNLQY
j_call: TRBJ2-7; v_call: TRBV30; cdr3_aa: AWSPGGDYEQY
j_call: TRBJ2-3; v_call: TRBV2; cdr3_aa: ASSVRDRGADTQY
j_call: TRBJ1-4; v_call: TRBV28; cdr3_aa: ASSPQMTGEKLF
j_call: TRBJ1-4; v_call: TRBV15; cdr3_aa: ATSRPGWSPSATNEKLF
j_call: TRBJ1-1; v_call: TRBV4-1; cdr3_aa: ASSQEGGPHTEAF
j_call: TRBJ2-1; v_call: TRBV27; cdr3_aa: ASSLVGATSGVNEQF
j_call: TRBJ2-5; v_call: TRBV10-3; cdr3_aa: ATVQGSQETQY
j_call: TRBJ2-1; v_call: TRBV19; cdr3_aa: ASSRDPRADEQF
j_call: TRBJ2-5; v_call: TRBV10-3; cdr3_aa: AINQGREETQY
j_call: TRBJ2-1; v_call: TRBV7-6; cdr3_aa: ASSLKGAGYNEQF
j_call: TRBJ1-4; v_call: TRBV7-6; cdr3_aa: ASSLRTGAEKLF
j_call: TRBJ2-7; v_call: TRBV6-4; cdr3_aa: ASSETYEQY
j_call: TRBJ1-1; v_call: TRBV28; cdr3_aa: ASSPPTPGPGYTEAF